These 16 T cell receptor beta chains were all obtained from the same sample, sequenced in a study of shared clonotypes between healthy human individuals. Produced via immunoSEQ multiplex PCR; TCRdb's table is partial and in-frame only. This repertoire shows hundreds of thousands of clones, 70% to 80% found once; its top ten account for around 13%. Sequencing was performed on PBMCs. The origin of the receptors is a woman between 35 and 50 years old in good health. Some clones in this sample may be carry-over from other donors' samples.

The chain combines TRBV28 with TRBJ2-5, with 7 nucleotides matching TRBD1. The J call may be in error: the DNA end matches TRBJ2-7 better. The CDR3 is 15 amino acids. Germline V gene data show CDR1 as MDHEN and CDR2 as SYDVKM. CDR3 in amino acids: CASARRGRWSYEQYF. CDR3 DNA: TGTGCCAGCGCAAGAAGGGGGCGCTGGTCCTACGAGCAGTACTTC.

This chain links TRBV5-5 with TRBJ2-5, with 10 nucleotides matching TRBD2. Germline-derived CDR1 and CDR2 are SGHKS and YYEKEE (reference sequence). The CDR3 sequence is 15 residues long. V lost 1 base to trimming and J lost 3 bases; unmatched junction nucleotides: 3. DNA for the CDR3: TGTGCCAGCAGCTTGAGAAGCGGGAGGGAAGAGACCCAGTACTTC. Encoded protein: CASSLRSGREETQYF. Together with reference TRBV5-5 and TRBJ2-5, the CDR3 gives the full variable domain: DAGVTQSPTHLIKTRGQQVTLRCSPISGHKSVSWYQQVLGQGPQFIFQYYEKEERGRGNFPDRFSARQFPNYSSELNVNALLLGDSALYLCASSLRSGREETQYFGPGTRLLVL.

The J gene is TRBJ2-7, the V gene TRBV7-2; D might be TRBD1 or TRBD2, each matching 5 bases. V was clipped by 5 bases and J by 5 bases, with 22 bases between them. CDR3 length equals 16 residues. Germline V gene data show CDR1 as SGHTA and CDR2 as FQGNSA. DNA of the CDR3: TGTGCCAGCAGCGAAGAGTGGGGGACCAAAAGCCACGAGCAGTACTTC. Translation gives CASSEEWGTKSHEQYF.

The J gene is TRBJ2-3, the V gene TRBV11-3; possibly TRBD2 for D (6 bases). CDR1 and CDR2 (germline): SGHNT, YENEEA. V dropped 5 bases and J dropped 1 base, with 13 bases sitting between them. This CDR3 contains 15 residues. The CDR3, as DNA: TGTGCCAGCAGCCGGGCGGGGTTTGGCACAGATACGCAGTATTTT. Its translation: CASSRAGFGTDTQYF.

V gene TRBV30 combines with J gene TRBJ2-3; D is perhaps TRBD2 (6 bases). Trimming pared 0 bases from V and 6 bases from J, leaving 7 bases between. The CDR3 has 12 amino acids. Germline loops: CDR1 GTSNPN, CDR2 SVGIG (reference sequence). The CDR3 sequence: CAWSVEGDTQYF. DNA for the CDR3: TGTGCCTGGAGTGTGGAGGGGGATACGCAGTATTTT.

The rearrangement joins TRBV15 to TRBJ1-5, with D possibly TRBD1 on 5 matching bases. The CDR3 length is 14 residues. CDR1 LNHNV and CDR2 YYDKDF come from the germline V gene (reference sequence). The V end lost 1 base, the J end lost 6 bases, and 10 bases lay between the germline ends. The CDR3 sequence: CATSRVRGSQPQHF. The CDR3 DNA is TGTGCCACCAGCAGAGTCCGGGGGAGTCAGCCCCAGCATTTT.

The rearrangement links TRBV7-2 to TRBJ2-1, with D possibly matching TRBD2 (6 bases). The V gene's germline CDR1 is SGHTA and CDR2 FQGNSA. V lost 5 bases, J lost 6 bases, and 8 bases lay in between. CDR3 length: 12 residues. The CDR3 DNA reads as TGTGCCAGCAGCCGTAGCGGCAATGAGCAGTTCTTC. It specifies CASSRSGNEQFF.

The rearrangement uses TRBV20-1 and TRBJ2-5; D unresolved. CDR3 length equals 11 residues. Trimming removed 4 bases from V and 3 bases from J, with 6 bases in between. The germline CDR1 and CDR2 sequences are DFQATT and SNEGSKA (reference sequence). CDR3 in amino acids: CSAMPEETQYF. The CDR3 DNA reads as TGCAGTGCTATGCCAGAAGAGACCCAGTACTTC.

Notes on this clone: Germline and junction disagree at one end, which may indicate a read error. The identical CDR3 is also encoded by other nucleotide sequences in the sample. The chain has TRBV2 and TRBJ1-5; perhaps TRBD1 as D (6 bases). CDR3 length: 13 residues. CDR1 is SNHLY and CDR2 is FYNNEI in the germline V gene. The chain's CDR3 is CTSGTLSNQPQHF. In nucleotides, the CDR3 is TGCACCAGCGGGACACTTAGCAATCAGCCCCAGCATTTT.

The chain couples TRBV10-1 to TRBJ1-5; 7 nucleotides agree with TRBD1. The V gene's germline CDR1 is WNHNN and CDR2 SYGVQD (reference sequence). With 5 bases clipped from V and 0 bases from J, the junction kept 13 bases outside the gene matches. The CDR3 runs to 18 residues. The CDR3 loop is CASSYRGLAVRSNQPQHF. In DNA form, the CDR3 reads TGCGCCAGCAGTTACAGGGGTTTGGCCGTGCGTAGCAATCAGCCCCAGCATTTT.

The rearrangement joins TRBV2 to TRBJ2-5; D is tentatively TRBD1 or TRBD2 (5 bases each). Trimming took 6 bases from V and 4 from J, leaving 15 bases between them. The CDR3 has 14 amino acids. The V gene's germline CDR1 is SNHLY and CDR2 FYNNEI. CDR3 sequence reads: CASSRMRGRETQYF. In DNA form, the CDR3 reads TGTGCCAGCAGCAGGATGAGGGGAAGAGAGACCCAGTACTTC.

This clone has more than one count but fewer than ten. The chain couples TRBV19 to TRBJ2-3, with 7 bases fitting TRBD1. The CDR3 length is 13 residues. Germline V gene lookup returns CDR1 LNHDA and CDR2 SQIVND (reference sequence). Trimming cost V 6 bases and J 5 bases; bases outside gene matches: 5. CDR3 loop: CASSPTGVDTQYF. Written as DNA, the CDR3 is TGTGCCAGTAGCCCTACAGGGGTAGATACGCAGTATTTT.

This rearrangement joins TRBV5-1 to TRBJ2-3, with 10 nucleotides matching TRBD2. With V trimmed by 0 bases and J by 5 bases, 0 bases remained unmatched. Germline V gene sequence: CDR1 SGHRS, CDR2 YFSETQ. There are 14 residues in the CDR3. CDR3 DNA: TGCGCCAGCAGCTTGGAGCGGGAGGGAGATACGCAGTATTTT. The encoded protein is CASSLEREGDTQYF.

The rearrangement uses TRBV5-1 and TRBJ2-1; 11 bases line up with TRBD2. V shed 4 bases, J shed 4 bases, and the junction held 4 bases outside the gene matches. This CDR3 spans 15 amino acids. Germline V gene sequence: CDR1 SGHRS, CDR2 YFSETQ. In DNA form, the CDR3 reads TGCGCCAGCAGCCCGGGACTAGCGGAGTACAATGAGCAGTTCTTC. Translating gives CASSPGLAEYNEQFF.

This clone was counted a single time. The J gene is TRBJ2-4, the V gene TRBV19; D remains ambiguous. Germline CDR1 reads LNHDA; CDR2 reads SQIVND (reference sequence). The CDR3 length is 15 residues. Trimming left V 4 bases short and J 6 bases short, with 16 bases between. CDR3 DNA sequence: TGTGCCAGTAGTACCCTTGTCTTGGCGAGAAACATTCAGTACTTC. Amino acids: CASSTLVLARNIQYF. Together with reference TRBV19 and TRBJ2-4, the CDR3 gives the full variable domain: DGGITQSPKYLFRKEGQNVTLSCEQNLNHDAMYWYRQDPGQGLRLIYYSQIVNDFQKGDIAEGYSVSREKKESFPLTVTSAQKNPTAFYLCASSTLVLARNIQYFGAGTRLSVL.

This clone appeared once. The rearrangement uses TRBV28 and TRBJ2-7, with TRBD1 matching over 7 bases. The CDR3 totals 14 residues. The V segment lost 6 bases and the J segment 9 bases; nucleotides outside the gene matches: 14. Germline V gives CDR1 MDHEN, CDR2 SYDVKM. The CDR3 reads CASRDGQEKSRQYF. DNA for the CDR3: TGTGCCAGCAGGGACGGACAGGAGAAAAGTAGGCAGTACTTC.